The clone carrying this T cell receptor beta chain was picked up one time. The data derive from a study of blood T cell repertoires in COVID-19. Study overall: PBMCs, B-cell-depleted T cells, or T cells provided the cDNA or gDNA that made up the material.

The table came from immunoSEQ multiplex PCR; TCRdb's copy has only in-frame clones and leaves some out. The sample consists of roughly 280,000 clones, 84% of them appearing once. This CDR3 spans 15 amino acids. CDR1 is SNHLY, CDR2 FYNNEI, per germline. Trimming at V came to 4 bases and at J to 2 bases, leaving 6 bases not matched to a gene. The TCR was taken from a man aged 55 to 70 with acute or convalescent COVID-19. The gene calls are TRBV2 and TRBJ2-5; 8 positions match TRBD2. Input material: peripheral blood. Written as DNA, the CDR3 is TGTGCCAGCAGTGTCGCGGGGGGAGGGCAAGAGACCCAGTACTTC. Encoded protein: CASSVAGGGQETQYF. The full variable domain, with the rest looked up from reference TRBV2 and TRBJ2-5, is EPEVTQTPSHQVTQMGQEVILRCVPISNHLYFYWYRQILGQKVEFLVSFYNNEISEKSEIFDDQFSVERPDGSNFTLKIRSTKLEDSAMYFCASSVAGGGQETQYFGPGTRLLVL.